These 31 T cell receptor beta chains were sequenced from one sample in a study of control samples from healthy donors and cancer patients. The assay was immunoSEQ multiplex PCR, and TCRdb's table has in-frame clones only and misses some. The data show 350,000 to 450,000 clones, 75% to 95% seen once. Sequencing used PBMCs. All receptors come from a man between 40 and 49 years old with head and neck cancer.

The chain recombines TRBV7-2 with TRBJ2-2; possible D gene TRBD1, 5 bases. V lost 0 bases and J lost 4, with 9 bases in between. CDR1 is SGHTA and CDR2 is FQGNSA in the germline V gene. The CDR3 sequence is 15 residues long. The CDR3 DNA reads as TGTGCCAGCAGCTTAGCACCCGACAGCACCGGGGAGCTGTTTTTT. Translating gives CASSLAPDSTGELFF.

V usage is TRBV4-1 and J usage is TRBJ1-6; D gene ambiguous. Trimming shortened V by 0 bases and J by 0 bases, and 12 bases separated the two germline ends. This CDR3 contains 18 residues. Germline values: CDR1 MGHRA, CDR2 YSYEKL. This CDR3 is CASSQDPKGSSYNSPLHF. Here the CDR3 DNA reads TGCGCCAGCAGCCAAGACCCCAAAGGGAGCTCCTATAATTCACCCCTCCACTTT.

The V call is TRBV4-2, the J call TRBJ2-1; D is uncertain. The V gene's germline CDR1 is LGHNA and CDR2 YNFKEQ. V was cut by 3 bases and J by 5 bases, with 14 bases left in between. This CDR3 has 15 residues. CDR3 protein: CASSHGRNSNNEQFF. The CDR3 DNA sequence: TGTGCCAGCAGCCACGGACGGAATTCCAACAATGAGCAGTTCTTC.

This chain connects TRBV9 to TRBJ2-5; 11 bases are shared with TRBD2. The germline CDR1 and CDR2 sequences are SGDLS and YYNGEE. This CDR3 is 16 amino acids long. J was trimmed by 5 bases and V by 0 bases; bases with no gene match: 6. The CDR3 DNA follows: TGTGCCAGCAGCGTAGCTCTAGCGGGGGGCCGGGAGACCCAGTACTTC. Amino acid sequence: CASSVALAGGRETQYF.

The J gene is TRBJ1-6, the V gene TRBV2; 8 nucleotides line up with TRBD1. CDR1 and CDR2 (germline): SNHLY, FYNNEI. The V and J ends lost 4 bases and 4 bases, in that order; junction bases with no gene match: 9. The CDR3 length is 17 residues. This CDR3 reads CASSGAGRTGYNSPLHF. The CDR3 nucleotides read TGTGCCAGCAGTGGGGCCGGGAGGACAGGGTATAATTCACCCCTCCACTTT.

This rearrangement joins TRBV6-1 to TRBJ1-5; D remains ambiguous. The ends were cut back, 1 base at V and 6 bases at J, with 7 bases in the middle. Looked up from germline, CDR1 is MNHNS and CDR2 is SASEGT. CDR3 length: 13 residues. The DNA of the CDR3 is TGTGCCAGCAGTGAAGTAGAAGTTCAGCCCCAGCATTTT. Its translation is CASSEVEVQPQHF.

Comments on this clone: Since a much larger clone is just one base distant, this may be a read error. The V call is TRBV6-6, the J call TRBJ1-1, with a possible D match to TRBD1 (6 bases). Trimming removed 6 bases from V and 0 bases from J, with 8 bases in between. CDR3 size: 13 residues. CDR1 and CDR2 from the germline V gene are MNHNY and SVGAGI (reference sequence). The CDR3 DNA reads TGTGCCAGCAGCCAGGGGATGAACACTGAAGCTTTCTTT. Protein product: CASSQGMNTEAFF.

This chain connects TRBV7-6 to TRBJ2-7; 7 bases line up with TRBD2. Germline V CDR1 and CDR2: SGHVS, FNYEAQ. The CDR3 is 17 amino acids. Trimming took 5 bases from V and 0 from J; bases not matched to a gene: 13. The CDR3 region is CASSLRGGSGASYEQYF. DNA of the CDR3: TGTGCCAGCAGCCTCCGGGGAGGGAGCGGGGCCTCCTACGAGCAGTACTTC.

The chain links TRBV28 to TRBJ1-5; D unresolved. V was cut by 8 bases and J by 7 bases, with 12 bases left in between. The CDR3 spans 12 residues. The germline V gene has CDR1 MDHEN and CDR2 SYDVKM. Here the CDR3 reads CASGVEGQPQHF. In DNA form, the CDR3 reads TGTGCCAGCGGGGTAGAAGGCCAGCCCCAGCATTTT. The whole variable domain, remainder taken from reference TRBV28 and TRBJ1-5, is DVKVTQSSRYLVKRTGEKVFLECVQDMDHENMFWYRQDPGLGLRLIYFSYDVKMKEKGDIPEGYSVSREKKERFSLILESASTNQTSMYLCASGVEGQPQHFGDGTRLSIL.

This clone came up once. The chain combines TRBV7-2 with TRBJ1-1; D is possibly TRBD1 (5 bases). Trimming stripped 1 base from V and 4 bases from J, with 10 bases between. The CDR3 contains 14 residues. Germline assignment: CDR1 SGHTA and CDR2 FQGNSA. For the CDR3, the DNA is TGTGCCAGCAGCTTAGAGGCTGGGGGCACTGAAGCTTTCTTT. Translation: CASSLEAGGTEAFF.

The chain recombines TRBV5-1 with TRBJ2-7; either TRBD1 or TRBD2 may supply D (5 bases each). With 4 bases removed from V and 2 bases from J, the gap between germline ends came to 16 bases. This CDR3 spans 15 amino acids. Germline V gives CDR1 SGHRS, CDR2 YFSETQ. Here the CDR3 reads CASSILGPPTYEQYF. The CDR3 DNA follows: TGCGCCAGCAGCATTTTGGGACCTCCGACCTACGAGCAGTACTTC. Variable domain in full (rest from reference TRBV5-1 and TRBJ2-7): KAGVTQTPRYLIKTRGQQVTLSCSPISGHRSVSWYQQTPGQGLQFLFEYFSETQRNKGNFPGRFSGRQFSNSRSEMNVSTLELGDSALYLCASSILGPPTYEQYFGPGTRLTVT.

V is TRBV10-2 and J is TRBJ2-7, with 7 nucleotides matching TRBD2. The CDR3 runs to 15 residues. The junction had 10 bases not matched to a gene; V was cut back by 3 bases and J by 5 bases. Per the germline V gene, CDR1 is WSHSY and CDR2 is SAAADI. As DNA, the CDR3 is TGCGCCAGCAGTGATCAGGGCGGGAGTAAAGACGAGCAGTACTTC. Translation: CASSDQGGSKDEQYF.

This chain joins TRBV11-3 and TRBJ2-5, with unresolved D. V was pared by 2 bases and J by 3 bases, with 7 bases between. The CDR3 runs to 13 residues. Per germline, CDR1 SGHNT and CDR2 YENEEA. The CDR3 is CASSLKSEETQYF. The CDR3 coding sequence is TGTGCCAGCAGCTTAAAGAGTGAAGAGACCCAGTACTTC.

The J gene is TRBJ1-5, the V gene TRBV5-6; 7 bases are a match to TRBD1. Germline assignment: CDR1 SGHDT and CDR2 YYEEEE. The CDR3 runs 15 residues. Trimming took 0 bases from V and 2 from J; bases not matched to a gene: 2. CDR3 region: CASSLGTGGNQPQHF. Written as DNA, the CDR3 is TGTGCCAGCAGCTTGGGTACAGGGGGCAATCAGCCCCAGCATTTT.

For the CDR3, the DNA is TGTGCTAGAGGGCCCGATACGCAGTATTTT. Translation: CARGPDTQYF. The V gene is TRBV7-9, the J gene TRBJ2-3; maybe TRBD2 (5 bases). CDR3 length: 10 amino acids. Looked up from germline, CDR1 is SEHNR and CDR2 is FQNEAQ (reference sequence).

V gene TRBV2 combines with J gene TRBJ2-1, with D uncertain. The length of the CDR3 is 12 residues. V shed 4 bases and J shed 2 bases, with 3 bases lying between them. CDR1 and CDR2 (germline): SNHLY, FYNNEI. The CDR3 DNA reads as TGTGCCAGCAGTGGGCCCTACAATGAGCAGTTCTTC. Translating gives CASSGPYNEQFF.

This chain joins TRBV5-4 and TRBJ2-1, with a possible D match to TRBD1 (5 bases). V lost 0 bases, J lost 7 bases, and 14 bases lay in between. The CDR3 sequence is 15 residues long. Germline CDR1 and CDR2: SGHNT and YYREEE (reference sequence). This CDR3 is CASSLVGAVRNEQFF. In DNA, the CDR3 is TGTGCCAGCAGCTTGGTAGGGGCGGTTCGGAATGAGCAGTTCTTC. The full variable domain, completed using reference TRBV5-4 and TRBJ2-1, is ETGVTQSPTHLIKTRGQQVTLRCSSQSGHNTVSWYQQALGQGPQFIFQYYREEENGRGNFPPRFSGLQFPNYSSELNVNALELDDSALYLCASSLVGAVRNEQFFGPGTRLTVL.

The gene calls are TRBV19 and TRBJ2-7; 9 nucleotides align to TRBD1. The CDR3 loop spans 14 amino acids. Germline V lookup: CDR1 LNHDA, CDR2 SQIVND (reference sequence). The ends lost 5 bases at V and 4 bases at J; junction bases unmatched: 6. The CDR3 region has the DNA TGTGCCAGTAGTCGGCCGGGACAGGGATACGAGCAGTACTTC. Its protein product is CASSRPGQGYEQYF.

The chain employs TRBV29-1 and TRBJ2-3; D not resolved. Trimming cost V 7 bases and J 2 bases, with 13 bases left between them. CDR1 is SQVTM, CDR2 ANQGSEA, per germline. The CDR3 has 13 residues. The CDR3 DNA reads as TGCAGCGCTGACTCCAGAACCACAGATACGCAGTATTTT. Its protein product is CSADSRTTDTQYF.

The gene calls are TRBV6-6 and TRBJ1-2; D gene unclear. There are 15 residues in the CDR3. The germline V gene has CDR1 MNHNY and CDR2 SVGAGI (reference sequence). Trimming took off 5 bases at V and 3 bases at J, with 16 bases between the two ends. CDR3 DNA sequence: TGTGCCAGCAGTCCCCCGCTCTCGGTTGACTATGGCTACACCTTC. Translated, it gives CASSPPLSVDYGYTF.

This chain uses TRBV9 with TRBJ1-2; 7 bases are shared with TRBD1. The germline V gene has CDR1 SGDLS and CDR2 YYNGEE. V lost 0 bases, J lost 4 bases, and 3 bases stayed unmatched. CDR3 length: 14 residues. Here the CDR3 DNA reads TGTGCCAGCAGCGTAGGACAGGGACTCTATGGCTACACCTTC. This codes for CASSVGQGLYGYTF.

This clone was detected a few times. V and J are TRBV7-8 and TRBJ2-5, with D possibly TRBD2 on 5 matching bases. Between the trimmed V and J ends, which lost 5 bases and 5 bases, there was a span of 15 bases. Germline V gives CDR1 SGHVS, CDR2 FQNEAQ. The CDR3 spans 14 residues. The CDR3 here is CASSIRLWRETQYF. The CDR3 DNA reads TGTGCCAGCAGCATAAGACTCTGGAGGGAGACCCAGTACTTC. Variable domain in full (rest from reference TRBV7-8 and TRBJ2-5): GAGVSQSPRYKVAKRGQDVALRCDPISGHVSLFWYQQALGQGPEFLTYFQNEAQLDKSGLPSDRFFAERPEGSVSTLKIQRTQQEDSAVYLCASSIRLWRETQYFGPGTRLLVL.

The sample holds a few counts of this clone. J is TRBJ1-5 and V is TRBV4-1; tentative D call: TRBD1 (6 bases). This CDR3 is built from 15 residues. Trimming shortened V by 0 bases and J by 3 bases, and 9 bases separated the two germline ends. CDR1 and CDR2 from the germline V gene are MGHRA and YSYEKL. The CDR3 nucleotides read TGCGCCAGCAGCCAAGAGGACAGAAACAATCAGCCCCAGCATTTT. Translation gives CASSQEDRNNQPQHF.

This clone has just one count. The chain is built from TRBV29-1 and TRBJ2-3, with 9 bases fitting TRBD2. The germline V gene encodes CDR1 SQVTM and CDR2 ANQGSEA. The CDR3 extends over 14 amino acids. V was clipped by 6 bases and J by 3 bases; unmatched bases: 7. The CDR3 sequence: CSVGLAGRTDTQYF. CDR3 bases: TGCAGCGTAGGCCTAGCGGGACGGACAGATACGCAGTATTTT.

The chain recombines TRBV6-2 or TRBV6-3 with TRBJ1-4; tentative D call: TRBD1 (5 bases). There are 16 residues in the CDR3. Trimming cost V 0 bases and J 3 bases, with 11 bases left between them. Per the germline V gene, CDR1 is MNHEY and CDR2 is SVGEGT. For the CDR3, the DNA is TGTGCCAGCAGTTACTCGGGACGTGGATCTAATGAAAAACTGTTTTTT. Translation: CASSYSGRGSNEKLFF.

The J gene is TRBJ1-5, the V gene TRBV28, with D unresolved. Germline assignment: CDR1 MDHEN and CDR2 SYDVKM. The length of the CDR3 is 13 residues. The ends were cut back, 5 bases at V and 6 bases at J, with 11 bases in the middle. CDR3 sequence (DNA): TGTGCCAGCAGTCCCCCTTCCGGTCAGCCCCAGCATTTT. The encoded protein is CASSPPSGQPQHF.

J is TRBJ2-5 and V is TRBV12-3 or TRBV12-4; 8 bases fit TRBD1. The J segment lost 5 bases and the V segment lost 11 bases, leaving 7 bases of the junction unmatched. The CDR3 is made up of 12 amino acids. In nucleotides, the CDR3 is TGTGCCTCCCAGGACAGGGTGGAGACCCAGTACTTC. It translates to CASQDRVETQYF.

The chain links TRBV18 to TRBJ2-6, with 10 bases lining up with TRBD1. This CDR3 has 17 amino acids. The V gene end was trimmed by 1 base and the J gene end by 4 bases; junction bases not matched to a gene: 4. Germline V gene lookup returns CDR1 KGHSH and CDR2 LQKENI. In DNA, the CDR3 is TGTGCCAGCTCACCACAGGGACAGGGGAACGGGGCCAACGTCCTGACTTTC. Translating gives CASSPQGQGNGANVLTF.

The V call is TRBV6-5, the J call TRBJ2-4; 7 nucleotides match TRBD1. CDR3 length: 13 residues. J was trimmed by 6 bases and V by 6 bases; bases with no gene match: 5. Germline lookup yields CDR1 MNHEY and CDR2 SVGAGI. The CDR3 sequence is CASSRDSRNIQYF. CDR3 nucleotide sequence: TGTGCCAGCAGCCGGGACAGCCGAAACATTCAGTACTTC.

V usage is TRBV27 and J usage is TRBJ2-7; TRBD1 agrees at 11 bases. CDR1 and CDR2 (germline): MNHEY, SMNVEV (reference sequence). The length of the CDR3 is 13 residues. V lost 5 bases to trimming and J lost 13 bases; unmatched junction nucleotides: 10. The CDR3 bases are TGTGCCAGCAGTGCTCCCGGGACAGGGGGGTCTTACTTC. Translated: CASSAPGTGGSYF.

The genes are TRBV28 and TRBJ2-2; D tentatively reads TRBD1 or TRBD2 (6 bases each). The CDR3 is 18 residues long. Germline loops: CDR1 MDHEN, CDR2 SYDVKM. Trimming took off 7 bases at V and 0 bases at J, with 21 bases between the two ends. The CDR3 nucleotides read TGTGCCAGCACCTTTCTACCCGGGGGCCATTCGAACACCGGGGAGCTGTTTTTT. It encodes CASTFLPGGHSNTGELFF.